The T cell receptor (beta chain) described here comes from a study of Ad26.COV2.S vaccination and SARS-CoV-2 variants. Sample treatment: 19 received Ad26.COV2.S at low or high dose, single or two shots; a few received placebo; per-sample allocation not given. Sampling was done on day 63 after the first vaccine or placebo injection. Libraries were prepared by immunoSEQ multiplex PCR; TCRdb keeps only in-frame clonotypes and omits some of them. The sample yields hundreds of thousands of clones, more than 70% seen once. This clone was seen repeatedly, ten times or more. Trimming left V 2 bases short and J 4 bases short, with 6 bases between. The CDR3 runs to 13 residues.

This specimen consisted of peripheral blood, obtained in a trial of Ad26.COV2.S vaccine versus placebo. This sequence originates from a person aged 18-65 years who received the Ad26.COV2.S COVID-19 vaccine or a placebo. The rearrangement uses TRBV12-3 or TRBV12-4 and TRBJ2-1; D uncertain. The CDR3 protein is CASSLLRYNEQFF. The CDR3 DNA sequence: TGTGCCAGCAGTTTATTGAGGTACAATGAGCAGTTCTTC.